This passage covers 14 T cell receptor beta chains from one sample sequenced in a study of cytomegalovirus exposure and HLA in healthy donors. Data came from immunoSEQ multiplex PCR; TCRdb stores just in-frame clones and leaves some out. Of hundreds of thousands of clones listed, 86% are singletons. Input material: PBMCs. Every receptor here comes from a woman younger than 30 in good health and CMV-seronegative.

The V and J genes are TRBV20-1 and TRBJ1-1; D unclear. The CDR3 runs to 11 residues. The V end was cut by 5 bases, the J end by 1 base, with 5 bases between. The germline gives CDR1 DFQATT, CDR2 SNEGSKA (reference sequence). The CDR3 sequence: CSAEGNTEAFF. CDR3 DNA: TGCAGTGCTGAGGGGAACACTGAAGCTTTCTTT.

The chain couples TRBV10-3 to TRBJ2-1; weak D call: TRBD2 (6 bases). The CDR3 has 14 residues. V shed 4 bases and J shed 8 bases, with 15 bases lying between them. CDR1 and CDR2 from the germline V gene are ENHRY and SYGVKD. The CDR3 DNA is TGTGCCATCAGTGGGGGGGAAAGTTACTATGAGCAGTTCTTC. Protein: CAISGGESYYEQFF.

The rearrangement links TRBV5-1 to TRBJ2-1, with 10 bases identical to TRBD1. Unmatched junction bases numbered 7, after V lost 0 bases and J lost 4 bases. Germline V gene data show CDR1 as SGHRS and CDR2 as YFSETQ. The CDR3 spans 17 residues. The CDR3 DNA follows: TGCGCCAGCAGCTTGGCCGCCGGGACAGGGGTGTACAATGAGCAGTTCTTC. Translating it yields CASSLAAGTGVYNEQFF.

This clone was found once. The V and J genes are TRBV5-1 and TRBJ2-5; maybe TRBD2 (6 bases). Trimming took off 4 bases at V and 4 bases at J, with 11 bases between the two ends. The germline CDR1 and CDR2 sequences are SGHRS and YFSETQ. This CDR3 has 13 residues. CDR3 region: CASSLLGGETQYF. The CDR3 DNA reads TGCGCCAGCAGCCTGCTCGGGGGAGAGACCCAGTACTTC.

The sample holds one count of this clone. The chain joins TRBV30 to TRBJ2-2, with 8 bases matching TRBD2. The ends lost 3 bases at V and 0 bases at J; junction bases unmatched: 3. Germline assignment: CDR1 GTSNPN and CDR2 SVGIG (reference sequence). The CDR3 runs 15 residues. CDR3 in DNA: TGTGCCTGGAGAAAGGGACTAGCGAACACCGGGGAGCTGTTTTTT. Translation gives CAWRKGLANTGELFF.

This clone was seen only once. V is TRBV5-1 and J is TRBJ2-1, with 9 bases that match TRBD2. This CDR3 spans 17 amino acids. With 0 bases clipped from V and 1 base from J, the junction kept 5 bases outside the gene matches. CDR1 is SGHRS, CDR2 YFSETQ, per germline. The CDR3 sequence is CASSLAPSGNSYNEQFF. The CDR3 region has the DNA TGCGCCAGCAGCTTGGCGCCTAGCGGGAATTCCTACAATGAGCAGTTCTTC.

This clone was picked up one time. This rearrangement joins TRBV11-2 to TRBJ2-2; the D gene is possibly TRBD1 (6 bases). V lost 5 bases and J lost 3, with 16 bases in between. The CDR3 covers 16 residues. Germline V gene data show CDR1 as SGHAT and CDR2 as FQNNGV. Here the CDR3 reads CASSPGATTHTGELFF. CDR3 sequence (DNA): TGTGCCAGCAGCCCAGGGGCGACTACCCACACCGGGGAGCTGTTTTTT.

This chain uses TRBV29-1 with TRBJ2-3; TRBD1 agrees at 11 bases. The CDR3 length is 15 residues. The germline V gene has CDR1 SQVTM and CDR2 ANQGSEA. V was clipped by 3 bases and J by 3 bases; unmatched bases: 5. The CDR3 DNA follows: TGCAGCGTTGATGGGGACAGGGGGGGTACAGATACGCAGTATTTT. It encodes CSVDGDRGGTDTQYF.

J is TRBJ1-2 and V is TRBV6-4; 7 bases align to TRBD1. The CDR3 extends over 15 amino acids. V shed 3 bases, J shed 4 bases, and the junction held 8 bases outside the gene matches. Germline-derived CDR1 and CDR2 are MRHNA and SNTAGT. CDR3 bases: TGTGCCAGCAGTGATCACCGGGGACAGAGCTATGGCTACACCTTC. Translation: CASSDHRGQSYGYTF.

V is TRBV6-4 and J is TRBJ2-2, with D possibly matching TRBD2 (5 bases). The V gene lost 5 bases and the J gene lost 3 bases, with 10 bases spanning the gap. This CDR3 has 14 amino acids. Germline assignment: CDR1 MRHNA and CDR2 SNTAGT. As DNA, the CDR3 is TGTGCCAGCAGTTACAGCGGAGACACCGGGGAGCTGTTTTTT. This encodes CASSYSGDTGELFF.

The chain uses TRBV2 and TRBJ2-5; tentatively, D is TRBD2 (6 bases). CDR1 is SNHLY and CDR2 is FYNNEI in the germline V gene. This CDR3 is built from 14 residues. The V end was cut by 0 bases, the J end by 3 bases, with 8 bases between. DNA of the CDR3: TGTGCCAGCAGTGAAGCGTGGAGGGAAGAGACCCAGTACTTC. Protein product: CASSEAWREETQYF.

The chain has TRBV4-1 and TRBJ1-2, with D possibly matching TRBD1 (6 bases). V was cut by 2 bases and J by 3 bases, with 13 bases left in between. CDR1 and CDR2 (germline): MGHRA, YSYEKL. The CDR3 loop spans 15 amino acids. CDR3 DNA sequence: TGCGCCAGCAGCCAACAAGGACAGCCGGACTATGGCTACACCTTC. Translated: CASSQQGQPDYGYTF.

The chain uses TRBV27 and TRBJ2-1; TRBD1 matches 7 bases. This CDR3 comprises 13 residues. CDR1 is MNHEY, CDR2 SMNVEV, per germline (reference sequence). The V and J ends lost 6 bases and 6 bases, in that order; junction bases with no gene match: 5. CDR3 loop: CASSWDSLNEQFF. In DNA form, the CDR3 reads TGTGCCAGCAGCTGGGACAGCCTCAATGAGCAGTTCTTC.

The V gene is TRBV6-1, the J gene TRBJ1-2; no firm D call. CDR1 and CDR2 (germline): MNHNS, SASEGT. Trimming took off 2 bases at V and 8 bases at J, with 15 bases between the two ends. The CDR3 covers 14 residues. The CDR3 is CASSELIPLRGYTF. CDR3 coding DNA: TGTGCCAGCAGTGAATTAATTCCCTTGCGGGGCTACACCTTC.